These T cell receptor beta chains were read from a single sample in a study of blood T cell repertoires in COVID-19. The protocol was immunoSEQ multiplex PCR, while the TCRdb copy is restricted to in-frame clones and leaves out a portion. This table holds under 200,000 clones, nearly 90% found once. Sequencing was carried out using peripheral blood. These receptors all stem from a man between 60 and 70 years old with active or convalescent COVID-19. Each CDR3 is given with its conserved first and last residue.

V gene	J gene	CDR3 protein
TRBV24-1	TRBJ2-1	CATSDSGGREQFF
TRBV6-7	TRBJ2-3	CASSYSGLSGTDTQYF
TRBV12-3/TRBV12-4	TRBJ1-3	CASSRTGVNTIYF
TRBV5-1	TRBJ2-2	CASSRGQGDTGELFF
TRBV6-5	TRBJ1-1	CASSTTGDEAFF
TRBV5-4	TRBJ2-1	CASSPRDRATYNEQFF
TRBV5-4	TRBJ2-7	CASSLVGADRAYEQYF
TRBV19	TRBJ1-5	CASSADRPGGPQHF
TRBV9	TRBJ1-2	CASSVLTGVNYGYTF
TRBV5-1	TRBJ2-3	CASSREPGLAGVSTDTQYF
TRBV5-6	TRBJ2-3	CASSALTGDTDTQYF
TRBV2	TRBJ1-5	CASSVGQGVGQPQHF
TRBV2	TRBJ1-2	CASSPQDRGPYGYTF
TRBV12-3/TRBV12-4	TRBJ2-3	CASSSRNTQYF
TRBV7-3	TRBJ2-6	CASSFSGGAPGANVLTF
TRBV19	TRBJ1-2	CASSLGTGGAYGYTF
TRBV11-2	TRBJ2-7	CASSLVGTSGGYSYEQYF
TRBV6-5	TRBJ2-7	CASIRTGAYEQYF
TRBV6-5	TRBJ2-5	CASSYSKRGGETQYF
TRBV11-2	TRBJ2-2	CASSSTPGAGELFF
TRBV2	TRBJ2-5	CASSQTGFNLHF
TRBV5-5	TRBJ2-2	CASSLGGQSLSGELFF
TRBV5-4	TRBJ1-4	CASRPTRPNEKLFF
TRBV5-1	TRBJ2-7	CASSLEGFSYEQYF
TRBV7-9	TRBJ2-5	CASSLRSETQYF
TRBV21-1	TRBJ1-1	CASSKWAQANTEAFF
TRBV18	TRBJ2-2	CASRTGRSADTGELFF
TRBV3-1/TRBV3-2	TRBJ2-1	CASSPRLAGVGNEQFF
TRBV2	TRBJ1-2	CASTSGTGGVHYGYTF
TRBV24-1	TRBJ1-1	CATSDLRAGQEKRNTEAFF
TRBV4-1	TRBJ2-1	CASSQDRDKLPVDGIEQFF
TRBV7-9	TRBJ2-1	CASSFSRQGRDQYKNEQFF
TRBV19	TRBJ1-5	CASSDLGGPDQPQHF
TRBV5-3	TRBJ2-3	CARSYNPDTQYF
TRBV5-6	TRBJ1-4	CASSSGETNEKLFF
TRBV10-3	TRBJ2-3	CAISESNTDTQYF
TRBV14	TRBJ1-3	CASSPPNRGLSGNTIYF
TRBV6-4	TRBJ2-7	CASSDDPNPVTGNESYEQYF